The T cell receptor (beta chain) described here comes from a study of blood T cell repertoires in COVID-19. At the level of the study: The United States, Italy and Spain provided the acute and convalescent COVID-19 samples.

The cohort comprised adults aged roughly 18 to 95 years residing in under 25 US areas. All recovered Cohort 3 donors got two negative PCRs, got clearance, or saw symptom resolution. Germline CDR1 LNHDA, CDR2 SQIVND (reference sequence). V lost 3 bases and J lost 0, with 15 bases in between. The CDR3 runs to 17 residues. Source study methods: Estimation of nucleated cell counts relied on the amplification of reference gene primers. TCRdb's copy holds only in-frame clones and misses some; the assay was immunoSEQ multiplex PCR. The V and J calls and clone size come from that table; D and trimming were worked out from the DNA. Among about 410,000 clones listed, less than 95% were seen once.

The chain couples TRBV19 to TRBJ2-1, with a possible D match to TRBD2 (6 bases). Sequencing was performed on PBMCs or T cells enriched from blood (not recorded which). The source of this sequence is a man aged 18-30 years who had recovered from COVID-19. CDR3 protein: CASSITGGQSSYNEQFF. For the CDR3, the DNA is TGTGCCAGTAGTATTACCGGAGGGCAGAGCTCCTACAATGAGCAGTTCTTC.